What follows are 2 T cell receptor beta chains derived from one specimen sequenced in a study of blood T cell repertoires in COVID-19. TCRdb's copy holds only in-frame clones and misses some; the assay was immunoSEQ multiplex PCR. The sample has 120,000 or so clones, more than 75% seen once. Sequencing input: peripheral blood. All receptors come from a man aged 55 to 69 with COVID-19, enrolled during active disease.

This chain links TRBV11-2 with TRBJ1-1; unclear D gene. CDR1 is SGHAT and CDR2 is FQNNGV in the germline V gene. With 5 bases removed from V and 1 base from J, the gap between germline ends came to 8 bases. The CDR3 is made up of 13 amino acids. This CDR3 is CASSVYRNTEAFF. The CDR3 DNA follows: TGTGCCAGCAGCGTTTACAGGAACACTGAAGCTTTCTTT.

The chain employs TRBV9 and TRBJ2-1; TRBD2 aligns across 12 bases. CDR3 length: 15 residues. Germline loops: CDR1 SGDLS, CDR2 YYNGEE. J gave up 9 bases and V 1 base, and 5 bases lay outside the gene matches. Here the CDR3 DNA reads TGTGCCAGCAGCGTACGACTAGCGGGAGTTGGTGAGCAGTTCTTC. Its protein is CASSVRLAGVGEQFF.